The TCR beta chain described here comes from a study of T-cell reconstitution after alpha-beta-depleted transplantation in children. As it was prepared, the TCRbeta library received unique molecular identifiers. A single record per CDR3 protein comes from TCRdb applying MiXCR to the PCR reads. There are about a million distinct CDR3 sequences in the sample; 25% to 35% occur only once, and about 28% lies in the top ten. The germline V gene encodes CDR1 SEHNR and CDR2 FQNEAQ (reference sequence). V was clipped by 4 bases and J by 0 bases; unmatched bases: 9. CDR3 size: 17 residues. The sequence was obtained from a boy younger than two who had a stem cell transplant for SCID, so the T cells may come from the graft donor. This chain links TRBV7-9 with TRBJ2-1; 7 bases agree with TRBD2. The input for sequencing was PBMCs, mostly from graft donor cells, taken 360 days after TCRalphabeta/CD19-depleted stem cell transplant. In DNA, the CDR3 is TGTGCCAGCAGCTCCCTCGGGGGGATTCGCTCCTACAATGAGCAGTTCTTC. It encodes CASSSLGGIRSYNEQFF.